This passage covers 32 T cell receptor beta chains from one sample sequenced in a study of cytomegalovirus exposure and HLA in healthy donors. Use of 60 Vbeta and 13 Jbeta primers characterized the PCR. Libraries were prepared by immunoSEQ multiplex PCR; TCRdb keeps only in-frame clonotypes and omits some of them. The sample includes approximately 260,000 clones, roughly 91% of them seen just once. The sequenced sample was PBMCs. The receptors here all came from a girl aged 2 to 10 in good health and CMV-seronegative.

The V gene is TRBV2, the J gene TRBJ1-5; 10 nucleotides align to TRBD1. CDR1 is SNHLY, CDR2 FYNNEI, per germline. V lost 6 bases to trimming and J lost 5 bases; unmatched junction nucleotides: 1. This CDR3 region has 13 residues. CDR3 nucleotide sequence: TGTGCCAGCAGGGACAGGGGGTATCAGCCCCAGCATTTT. Its translation: CASRDRGYQPQHF.

V usage is TRBV19 and J usage is TRBJ2-5; 12 nucleotides agree with TRBD1. This CDR3 spans 18 amino acids. Germline assignment: CDR1 LNHDA and CDR2 SQIVND (reference sequence). Unmatched junction bases numbered 13, after V lost 3 bases and J lost 5 bases. In DNA form, the CDR3 reads TGTGCCAGTAGTATCTTTCTTGGGGGACAGGGGGCCTGGGAGACCCAGTACTTC. As protein: CASSIFLGGQGAWETQYF.

The rearrangement joins TRBV5-4 to TRBJ1-2; unclear D gene. Trimming removed 2 bases from V and 0 bases from J, with 5 bases in between. Germline lookup yields CDR1 SGHNT and CDR2 YYREEE (reference sequence). The CDR3 spans 13 residues. CDR3 in DNA: TGTGCCAGCAGCTTCACAACTAACTATGGCTACACCTTC. It is translated as CASSFTTNYGYTF.

V is TRBV7-9 and J is TRBJ2-3; a weak D match, TRBD2 (5 bases). The CDR3 totals 16 residues. With 5 bases removed from V and 2 bases from J, the gap between germline ends came to 17 bases. Per the germline V gene, CDR1 is SEHNR and CDR2 is FQNEAQ (reference sequence). CDR3 sequence reads: CASSASGLWATDTQYF. The DNA of the CDR3 is TGTGCCAGCAGCGCGAGCGGCCTTTGGGCCACAGATACGCAGTATTTT.

The J gene is TRBJ1-1, the V gene TRBV18; D gene ambiguous. Germline CDR1 and CDR2: KGHSH and LQKENI. The CDR3 loop spans 16 amino acids. Trimming stripped 3 bases from V and 4 bases from J, with 18 bases between. The CDR3: CASSPFVGEASTEAFF. The CDR3 coding sequence is TGTGCCAGCTCACCTTTCGTCGGGGAGGCAAGCACTGAAGCTTTCTTT.

This clone was observed a few times. The genes are TRBV6-4 and TRBJ2-3; 10 bases align to TRBD2. J was trimmed by 5 bases and V by 0 bases; bases with no gene match: 2. CDR3 size: 15 residues. Per germline, CDR1 MRHNA and CDR2 SNTAGT. CDR3 region: CASSDSAGGQDTQYF. The CDR3 bases are TGTGCCAGCAGTGACTCAGCGGGGGGGCAAGATACGCAGTATTTT.

The chain combines TRBV13 with TRBJ1-2; D is unclear. The CDR3 covers 15 residues. Germline CDR1 is PRHDT and CDR2 is FYEKMQ (reference sequence). V dropped 5 bases and J dropped 4 bases, with 17 bases sitting between them. CDR3 sequence reads: CASSPLELEPYGYTF. CDR3 coding DNA: TGTGCCAGCAGCCCCCTCGAGTTAGAACCCTATGGCTACACCTTC. The whole variable domain, remainder taken from reference TRBV13 and TRBJ1-2, is AAGVIQSPRHLIKEKRETATLKCYPIPRHDTVYWYQQGPGQDPQFLISFYEKMQSDKGSIPDRFSAQQFSDYHSELNMSSLELGDSALYFCASSPLELEPYGYTFGSGTRLTVV.

This chain links TRBV6-5 with TRBJ1-6, with 9 bases lining up with TRBD1. Unmatched junction bases numbered 7, after V lost 6 bases and J lost 10 bases. This CDR3 spans 14 amino acids. Germline V gives CDR1 MNHEY, CDR2 SVGAGI. The CDR3 region is CASSSGQGQSPLHF. Here the CDR3 DNA reads TGTGCCAGCAGCTCCGGACAGGGGCAATCACCCCTCCACTTT.

This clone was detected once. The rearrangement uses TRBV5-1 and TRBJ2-1, with a possible D match to TRBD2 (6 bases). The germline V gene encodes CDR1 SGHRS and CDR2 YFSETQ. The length of the CDR3 is 14 residues. The V end lost 5 bases, the J end lost 5 bases, and 14 bases lay between the germline ends. CDR3 in DNA: TGCGCCAGCAGGCGGGACTTTGCAGACAATGAGCAGTTCTTC. The encoded protein is CASRRDFADNEQFF.

The V gene is TRBV9, the J gene TRBJ1-6; possibly TRBD1 for D (5 bases). Trimming took off 4 bases at V and 7 bases at J, with 15 bases between the two ends. The CDR3 is 15 amino acids. Germline loops: CDR1 SGDLS, CDR2 YYNGEE. The CDR3 spells CASSPEVGGNSPLHF. The CDR3 nucleotides are TGTGCCAGCAGCCCAGAAGTGGGGGGGAATTCACCCCTCCACTTT.

This clone was detected once. This chain uses TRBV7-8 with TRBJ1-1, with 7 bases that match TRBD1. CDR1 and CDR2 (germline): SGHVS, FQNEAQ. The CDR3 loop spans 16 amino acids. Trimming removed 4 bases from V and 4 bases from J; junction bases left unmatched: 12. CDR3 amino acids: CASSSPRTGKSTEAFF. CDR3 DNA: TGTGCCAGCAGCTCCCCGAGGACAGGAAAAAGCACTGAAGCTTTCTTT.

This clone was seen just once. The V and J genes are TRBV10-3 and TRBJ2-7; D is unresolved. This CDR3 region has 15 residues. V lost 2 bases and J 7 bases, leaving 18 bases between the germline ends. The germline gives CDR1 ENHRY, CDR2 SYGVKD. In DNA form, the CDR3 reads TGTGCCATCAGTGAGGCACCAGGTTGGGCTGGGGAGCAGTACTTC. Its protein is CAISEAPGWAGEQYF.

The chain has TRBV4-1 and TRBJ2-1; 10 bases are a match to TRBD2. Germline values: CDR1 MGHRA, CDR2 YSYEKL. CDR3 length: 13 residues. After removal of 10 bases from V and 7 bases from J, the junction contained 7 bases not matched to a gene. The DNA of the CDR3 is TGCGCCACGCTAGCGGGAGTCGGGAATGAGCAGTTCTTC. Translated, it gives CATLAGVGNEQFF.

The J gene is TRBJ2-6, the V gene TRBV7-9; no definite D call. CDR1 and CDR2 (germline): SEHNR, FQNEAQ (reference sequence). The CDR3 sequence is 15 residues long. V was clipped by 1 base and J by 2 bases, with 6 bases between them. As DNA, the CDR3 is TGTGCCAGCAGCTTAGTAGATACTGGGGCCAACGTCCTGACTTTC. This encodes CASSLVDTGANVLTF. Using reference TRBV7-9 and TRBJ2-6 for the parts outside the CDR3, the full variable domain is DTGVSQNPRHKITKRGQNVTFRCDPISEHNRLYWYRQTLGQGPEFLTYFQNEAQLEKSRLLSDRFSAERPKGSFSTLEIQRTEQGDSAMYLCASSLVDTGANVLTFGAGSRLTVL.

The table lists this clone with a count of one. V usage is TRBV9 and J usage is TRBJ1-6; unclear D gene. The V gene's germline CDR1 is SGDLS and CDR2 YYNGEE. There are 14 residues in the CDR3. Trimming removed 4 bases from V and 7 bases from J, with 12 bases in between. The CDR3 DNA sequence: TGTGCCAGCAGCTCTTGGGGAGACAATTCACCCCTCCACTTT. Translating gives CASSSWGDNSPLHF.

This clone was recorded once. At one of its ends the junction is not consistent with the germline gene, which may arise from a read error. The identical CDR3 is also encoded by other nucleotide sequences in the sample. The chain carries TRBV15 and TRBJ1-4; 11 nucleotides align to TRBD1. CDR1 is LNHNV and CDR2 is YYDKDF in the germline V gene (reference sequence). The CDR3 has 15 amino acids. Here the CDR3 DNA reads TGTGCTACCAGCAGAGACGGGACAGGGGGTGAAAAACTGTTTTTT. This gives the protein CATSRDGTGGEKLFF.

The chain is built from TRBV19 and TRBJ1-1, with D uncertain. V lost 4 bases and J lost 1, with 13 bases in between. This CDR3 region has 15 residues. Looked up from germline, CDR1 is LNHDA and CDR2 is SQIVND (reference sequence). CDR3 DNA sequence: TGTGCCAGTAGTACCTTTCGGGGTTCGAACACTGAAGCTTTCTTT. Protein product: CASSTFRGSNTEAFF.

The chain recombines TRBV5-1 with TRBJ1-6; 10 nucleotides align to TRBD1. The trim removed 4 bases at V and 5 bases at J, leaving 3 bases unmatched. CDR1 and CDR2 from the germline V gene are SGHRS and YFSETQ. The CDR3 consists of 15 residues. The CDR3 reads CASSTGQGDNSPLHF. DNA for the CDR3: TGCGCCAGCAGCACCGGACAGGGGGATAATTCACCCCTCCACTTT.

This clone appeared a single time. The chain combines TRBV7-2 with TRBJ1-2, with D uncertain. The germline gives CDR1 SGHTA, CDR2 FQGNSA. CDR3 length equals 14 residues. The germline V and J ends were trimmed by 5 bases and 7 bases, with 17 bases remaining between them. The CDR3 sequence is CASSPLGQAVGYTF. CDR3 DNA: TGTGCCAGCAGCCCCCTGGGCCAGGCCGTTGGCTACACCTTC. The whole variable domain, filled in from reference TRBV7-2 and TRBJ1-2, reads GAGVSQSPSNKVTEKGKDVELRCDPISGHTALYWYRQSLGQGLEFLIYFQGNSAPDKSGLPSDRFSAERTGGSVSTLTIQRTQQEDSAVYLCASSPLGQAVGYTFGSGTRLTVV.

The DNA for the CDR3 is TGTGCCGCCAGAGCGGGAGAATACAATGAGCAGTTCTTC. Its translation: CAARAGEYNEQFF. V is TRBV10-3 and J is TRBJ2-1; TRBD2 matches 8 bases. Looked up from germline, CDR1 is ENHRY and CDR2 is SYGVKD. The length of the CDR3 is 13 residues. Germline trimming cut 11 bases from V and 4 bases from J; bases unmatched to any gene: 7.

V and J are TRBV2 and TRBJ2-2; 11 bases map to TRBD2. The CDR3 runs to 18 residues. Germline V gene data show CDR1 as SNHLY and CDR2 as FYNNEI. The J segment lost 2 bases and the V segment lost 5 bases, leaving 10 bases of the junction unmatched. In DNA, the CDR3 is TGTGCCAGCAGTTATCCCCTAGCGGGGGGCATTAACACCGGGGAGCTGTTTTTT. Residues: CASSYPLAGGINTGELFF.

The chain joins TRBV19 to TRBJ1-1; 12 bases line up with TRBD1. The CDR3 totals 16 residues. Trimming cost V 6 bases and J 2 bases; bases outside gene matches: 7. Germline assignment: CDR1 LNHDA and CDR2 SQIVND (reference sequence). CDR3 amino acids: CASSPGQGALNTEAFF. The CDR3 bases are TGTGCCAGTAGCCCGGGACAGGGGGCCCTCAACACTGAAGCTTTCTTT.

This rearrangement joins TRBV5-4 to TRBJ2-3; D may be TRBD2 (5 bases). This CDR3 spans 12 amino acids. The V gene's germline CDR1 is SGHNT and CDR2 YYREEE (reference sequence). V was clipped by 0 bases and J by 9 bases, with 8 bases between them. CDR3 in DNA: TGTGCCAGCAGCTTGGAGCCGGGAACGCAGTATTTT. Translating gives CASSLEPGTQYF.

V gene TRBV6-1 combines with J gene TRBJ1-4; TRBD1 is a possible D gene (5 bases). Germline loops: CDR1 MNHNS, CDR2 SASEGT. This CDR3 is 15 amino acids long. Trimming pared 4 bases from V and 7 bases from J, leaving 16 bases between. The CDR3 protein is CASSGSEGIGEKLFF. The CDR3 nucleotides read TGTGCCAGCAGTGGATCGGAGGGGATCGGTGAAAAACTGTTTTTT.

The chain uses TRBV5-1 and TRBJ2-2; the D is unclear. The germline gives CDR1 SGHRS, CDR2 YFSETQ. Trimming shortened V by 0 bases and J by 6 bases, and 18 bases separated the two germline ends. This CDR3 contains 17 residues. CDR3 nucleotides: TGCGCCAGCAGCTTGGTGCGGCTAGTCGAAGTTCCCGGGGAGCTGTTTTTT. This gives the protein CASSLVRLVEVPGELFF.

The V and J genes are TRBV10-2 and TRBJ2-5, with 7 nucleotides matching TRBD2. Trimming took 10 bases from V and 2 from J; bases not matched to a gene: 7. Per the germline V gene, CDR1 is WSHSY and CDR2 is SAAADI. The length of the CDR3 is 13 residues. This CDR3 is CATSLAVQETQYF. The CDR3, as DNA: TGCGCCACATCCCTAGCGGTACAAGAGACCCAGTACTTC.

The CDR3 sequence: CASSLLIDRSDTEAFF. The CDR3, as DNA: TGTGCCAGCAGCCTCCTTATAGATCGGTCGGACACTGAAGCTTTCTTT. The genes are TRBV11-2 and TRBJ1-1; D gene unclear. This CDR3 comprises 16 residues. Trimming took off 5 bases at V and 3 bases at J, with 19 bases between the two ends. CDR1 and CDR2 from the germline V gene are SGHAT and FQNNGV.

The V and J genes are TRBV27 and TRBJ2-3; D gene uncertain. The V end lost 2 bases, the J end lost 0 bases, and 6 bases lay between the germline ends. Germline loops: CDR1 MNHEY, CDR2 SMNVEV (reference sequence). The length of the CDR3 is 14 residues. The CDR3 coding sequence is TGTGCCAGCAGTTTAGTACAAAGCACAGATACGCAGTATTTT. Its translation: CASSLVQSTDTQYF.

In its sample, this clone was seen once. The chain uses TRBV30 and TRBJ1-1, with no clear D. This CDR3 spans 13 amino acids. Per germline, CDR1 GTSNPN and CDR2 SVGIG (reference sequence). In nucleotides, the CDR3 is TGTACTTGCTTCTCCGGTGGGAACACTGAAGCTTTCTTT. Protein sequence: CTCFSGGNTEAFF.

This clone has a single count. This chain uses TRBV30 with TRBJ1-5; D ambiguous. The CDR3 consists of 12 residues. CDR1 and CDR2 from the germline V gene are GTSNPN and SVGIG (reference sequence). The V and J ends lost 3 bases and 6 bases respectively, with 9 bases between them. CDR3 loop: CAWSAGSQPQHF. The CDR3 DNA reads as TGTGCCTGGAGCGCGGGGAGTCAGCCCCAGCATTTT.

The chain is built from TRBV5-1 and TRBJ1-4; 9 bases line up with TRBD1. Germline V CDR1 and CDR2: SGHRS, YFSETQ. The J segment lost 7 bases and the V segment lost 4 bases, leaving 5 bases of the junction unmatched. The CDR3 consists of 14 residues. The CDR3 bases are TGCGCCAGCAGCCACGGACAGGGGCGTGAAAAACTGTTTTTT. It codes for CASSHGQGREKLFF.

V gene TRBV5-1 combines with J gene TRBJ1-1, with D perhaps TRBD1 (6 bases). The V and J ends lost 6 bases and 4 bases respectively, with 16 bases between them. The CDR3 contains 14 residues. Germline CDR1 and CDR2: SGHRS and YFSETQ. The CDR3 reads CASKQGPGSTEAFF. CDR3 sequence (DNA): TGCGCCAGCAAGCAGGGGCCAGGAAGCACTGAAGCTTTCTTT.